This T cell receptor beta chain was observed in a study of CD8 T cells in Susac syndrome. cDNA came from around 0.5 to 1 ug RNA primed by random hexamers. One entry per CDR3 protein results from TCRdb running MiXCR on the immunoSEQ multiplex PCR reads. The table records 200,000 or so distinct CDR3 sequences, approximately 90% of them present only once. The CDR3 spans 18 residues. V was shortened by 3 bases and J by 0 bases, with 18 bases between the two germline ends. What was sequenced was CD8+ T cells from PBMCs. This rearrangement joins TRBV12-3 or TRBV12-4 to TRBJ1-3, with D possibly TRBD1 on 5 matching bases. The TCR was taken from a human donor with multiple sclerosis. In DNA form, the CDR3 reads TGTGCCAGCAGTTTTAAGCCGGCGGGACGGAACTCTGGAAACACCATATATTTT. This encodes CASSFKPAGRNSGNTIYF.